Following are 18 T cell receptor beta chains from one sample sequenced in a study of T cell responses to AZD1222 COVID-19 vaccine (dated by TCRdb to the early 2020s). To prepare the library, the immunoSEQ multiplex PCR assay was applied. Sourced from immuneACCESS, this table was stored by TCRdb with only in-frame sequences that have V and J called. A share of the clones is absent; for the studies checked, an unresolved V gene accounts for under half, and the remainder has no known explanation. Within this sample are 200,000 to 250,000 clones, with roughly 94% of them counted one time only. The biggest ten clones account for 1.7% of the sample. In light of the paper, this sample's time point label describes: about 28 days (+/-7) after the second vaccine dose. The treatment or condition label corresponds to: meningococcal conjugate vaccine given as trial control. Sequenced material: peripheral blood, taken 28 days after the second dose of the MenACWY control vaccine. These receptors were obtained from an adult who received the MenACWY meningococcal vaccine as a control.

The chain has TRBV27 and TRBJ2-7; D perhaps matches TRBD2 (6 bases). The germline CDR1 and CDR2 sequences are MNHEY and SMNVEV (reference sequence). This CDR3 is built from 16 residues. V lost 0 bases to trimming and J lost 4 bases, with 16 bases between them. CDR3 sequence (DNA): TGTGCCAGCAGTTTATCGTCCCCGGGAGAAGGATACGAGCAGTACTTC. Its protein product is CASSLSSPGEGYEQYF.

J is TRBJ1-5 and V is TRBV18, with D tentatively TRBD1 (6 bases). The CDR3 runs to 15 residues. Germline V CDR1 and CDR2: KGHSH, LQKENI. The V gene lost 0 bases and the J gene lost 1 base, with 7 bases spanning the gap. CDR3 coding DNA: TGTGCCAGCTCACCACCAGGGGGGAGCAATCAGCCCCAGCATTTT. Its translation: CASSPPGGSNQPQHF.

V and J are TRBV29-1 and TRBJ2-7; TRBD1 might be the D (6 bases). With 0 bases removed from V and 5 bases from J, the gap between germline ends came to 8 bases. The CDR3 runs 12 residues. CDR1 is SQVTM, CDR2 ANQGSEA, per germline. CDR3 DNA sequence: TGCAGCGTTGAAGACCAGGGGCACGAGCAGTACTTC. Translated, it gives CSVEDQGHEQYF.

The chain joins TRBV11-1 to TRBJ2-3; 10 bases agree with TRBD2. The CDR3 has 16 amino acids. The V gene's germline CDR1 is SGHAT and CDR2 FQDESV (reference sequence). Trimming cost V 4 bases and J 5 bases; bases outside gene matches: 9. CDR3 sequence: CASSSRLAGTGDTQYF. The CDR3 coding sequence is TGTGCCAGCAGCTCCCGACTAGCGGGCACGGGAGATACGCAGTATTTT.

The J gene is TRBJ1-1, the V gene TRBV19; perhaps TRBD1 as D (6 bases). This CDR3 is 16 amino acids long. Germline V lookup: CDR1 LNHDA, CDR2 SQIVND (reference sequence). V shed 3 bases and J shed 0 bases, with 14 bases lying between them. CDR3 region: CASSMRGGPLNTEAFF. The CDR3 region has the DNA TGTGCCAGTAGTATGAGGGGGGGACCCTTGAACACTGAAGCTTTCTTT.

The chain employs TRBV9 and TRBJ1-6; D is unresolved. Germline V gene sequence: CDR1 SGDLS, CDR2 YYNGEE. The CDR3 is 13 amino acids. Trimming removed 2 bases at V and 10 bases at J, with 10 bases between. CDR3 coding DNA: TGTGCCAGCAGCGTGAGGGAAGGGTCACCCCTCCACTTT. It encodes CASSVREGSPLHF.

The chain carries TRBV4-2 and TRBJ1-3, with 7 bases lining up with TRBD1. V trimming: 4 bases; J trimming: 4 bases; junction bases outside the gene matches: 7. Per the germline V gene, CDR1 is LGHNA and CDR2 is YNFKEQ. CDR3 length: 15 residues. CDR3 DNA: TGTGCCAGCAGCCGAGACAGGGAGGGGGGAAACACCATATATTTT. It translates to CASSRDREGGNTIYF.

The V call is TRBV20-1, the J call TRBJ1-2; no firm D call. CDR3 size: 13 residues. Germline V CDR1 and CDR2: DFQATT, SNEGSKA (reference sequence). Trimming stripped 3 bases from V and 2 bases from J, with 10 bases between. CDR3 nucleotides: TGCAGTGCTAGTGAGGCCAGAAACTATGGCTACACCTTC. As protein: CSASEARNYGYTF.

The sample holds one count of this clone. This chain links TRBV7-9 with TRBJ2-7; D perhaps matches TRBD2 (5 bases). V lost 5 bases and J lost 0, with 20 bases in between. The CDR3 is made up of 17 amino acids. Germline loops: CDR1 SEHNR, CDR2 FQNEAQ (reference sequence). CDR3 nucleotides: TGTGCCAGCAGCCAATCCCGACGGACGGGAAACTCCTACGAGCAGTACTTC. Translated: CASSQSRRTGNSYEQYF.

The chain is built from TRBV28 and TRBJ1-2, with D hard to call. Trimming stripped 6 bases from V and 2 bases from J, with 13 bases between. Germline values: CDR1 MDHEN, CDR2 SYDVKM. The CDR3 length is 14 residues. CDR3 loop: CASSPPGKNYGYTF. The CDR3, as DNA: TGTGCCAGCAGCCCCCCGGGAAAGAACTATGGCTACACCTTC.

The chain employs TRBV10-3 and TRBJ1-1, with D possibly matching TRBD1 (5 bases). V was pared by 3 bases and J by 5 bases, with 10 bases between. The CDR3 loop spans 13 amino acids. Germline CDR1 reads ENHRY; CDR2 reads SYGVKD. CDR3 bases: TGTGCCATCAGTGACAGGGAAGGAACTGAAGCTTTCTTT. Its translation: CAISDREGTEAFF.

V and J are TRBV28 and TRBJ1-1; tentative D call: TRBD1 (6 bases). V was cut by 5 bases and J by 2 bases, with 9 bases left in between. Germline-derived CDR1 and CDR2 are MDHEN and SYDVKM. This CDR3 has 13 residues. In DNA, the CDR3 is TGTGCCAGCAGTCTGGGACAAAACACTGAAGCTTTCTTT. Translating it yields CASSLGQNTEAFF.

The V call is TRBV7-3, the J call TRBJ2-2, with 8 bases identical to TRBD1. CDR1 and CDR2 (germline): SGHTA, FQGTGA. V was pared by 5 bases and J by 7 bases, with 6 bases of the junction left unmatched. The CDR3 is 14 residues long. The chain's CDR3 is CASSPQGAGGELFF. For the CDR3, the DNA is TGTGCCAGCAGCCCCCAGGGGGCAGGCGGGGAGCTGTTTTTT.

The V and J genes are TRBV5-5 and TRBJ1-2; D call uncertain. V was shortened by 0 bases and J by 5 bases, with 5 bases between the two germline ends. This CDR3 has 12 residues. Germline V gene data show CDR1 as SGHKS and CDR2 as YYEKEE (reference sequence). In DNA, the CDR3 is TGTGCCAGCAGCTTGGCCGGGTATGGCTACACCTTC. Protein sequence: CASSLAGYGYTF. The full variable domain, in which reference TRBV5-5 and TRBJ1-2 provide the parts outside the CDR3, is DAGVTQSPTHLIKTRGQQVTLRCSPISGHKSVSWYQQVLGQGPQFIFQYYEKEERGRGNFPDRFSARQFPNYSSELNVNALLLGDSALYLCASSLAGYGYTFGSGTRLTVV.

The V gene is TRBV5-4, the J gene TRBJ2-1, with 7 positions matching TRBD2. CDR3 length equals 16 residues. CDR1 is SGHNT and CDR2 is YYREEE in the germline V gene (reference sequence). V shed 4 bases, J shed 4 bases, and the junction held 11 bases outside the gene matches. CDR3 nucleotides: TGTGCCAGCAGCCCTTCCGGGACTAACCGTTACAATGAGCAGTTCTTC. Its translation is CASSPSGTNRYNEQFF.

The rearrangement links TRBV18 to TRBJ2-7; 9 nucleotides agree with TRBD2. This CDR3 spans 15 amino acids. V lost 3 bases, J lost 2 bases, and 5 bases stayed unmatched. Germline loops: CDR1 KGHSH, CDR2 LQKENI. CDR3 loop: CASSPSASGTYEQYF. CDR3 nucleotide sequence: TGTGCCAGCTCACCGTCCGCTAGCGGGACCTACGAGCAGTACTTC. The entire variable domain, with the rest obtained from reference TRBV18 and TRBJ2-7, is as follows: NAGVMQNPRHLVRRRGQEARLRCSPMKGHSHVYWYRQLPEEGLKFMVYLQKENIIDESGMPKERFSAEFPKEGPSILRIQQVVRGDSAAYFCASSPSASGTYEQYFGPGTRLTVT.

Comments on this clone: A read error may produce the germline difference seen at one junction end. The chain couples TRBV29-1 to TRBJ1-2, with TRBD1 matching 10 bases. The CDR3 totals 14 residues. CDR1 SQVTM and CDR2 ANQGSEA come from the germline V gene. CDR3 protein: CRVEGGTGVKGYTF. DNA of the CDR3: TGCAGAGTTGAAGGTGGGACAGGGGTGAAAGGCTACACCTTC.

This rearrangement joins TRBV27 to TRBJ1-1; D remains ambiguous. V shed 10 bases and J shed 0 bases, with 12 bases lying between them. The germline CDR1 and CDR2 sequences are MNHEY and SMNVEV (reference sequence). The CDR3 runs to 13 residues. The CDR3 coding sequence is TGTGCCACTAAGGCAGGATTGAACACTGAAGCTTTCTTT. As protein: CATKAGLNTEAFF.